Listed below are T cell receptor beta chains from one sample, sequenced in a study of blood T cells in healthy people across ages. TCRdb re-derived calls from the 5' RACE reads in MiXCR, one entry per CDR3 protein. The table has more than 450,000 distinct CDR3 sequences, roughly a quarter seen once. This sample also appeared in a second study, on T cells of mothers and their children.

Specimen: blood. The receptor set was obtained from a boy under 10 years old in good health. CDR3s include the opening cysteine and the closing phenylalanine or tryptophan. D genes are given only for firm matches. Some rows have no size entry. The others give once, few or many, or a class for an expanded clone.

NA	TRBV11-2	TRBJ1-2	NA	CASSFGRSTVVYGYTF	TGTGCCAGCAGCTTTGGCAGGTCAACAGTGGTCTATGGCTACACCTTC
NA	TRBV7-2	TRBJ1-1	NA	CASSWGGVVDTEAFF	TGTGCCAGCAGCTGGGGGGGAGTCGTTGACACTGAAGCTTTCTTT
NA	TRBV7-2	TRBJ2-3	TRBD2	CASSLEAGVFVDTQYF	TGTGCCAGCAGCTTAGAAGCGGGAGTTTTCGTAGATACGCAGTATTTT
few	TRBV6-2/TRBV6-3	TRBJ2-1	NA	CASSYATRGWHGSGEQFF	TGTGCCAGCAGTTATGCTACGAGGGGCTGGCATGGGTCCGGTGAGCAGTTCTTC
few	TRBV15	TRBJ2-2	TRBD1	CATSRGRTGVTNTGELFF	TGTGCCACCAGCAGAGGACGGACAGGGGTCACGAACACCGGGGAGCTGTTTTTT
few	TRBV12-3/TRBV12-4	TRBJ1-2	TRBD1	CASSGTGAYGYTF	TGTGCCAGCAGTGGGACAGGGGCGTATGGCTACACCTTC
few	TRBV5-1	TRBJ1-4	NA	CASSLDSPTMGEKLFF	TGCGCCAGCAGCTTGGATTCACCGACGATGGGGGAAAAACTGTTTTTT
few	TRBV12-3/TRBV12-4	TRBJ2-7	NA	CASSLGLGAYSYEQYF	TGTGCCAGCAGTCTCGGACTCGGTGCCTACTCCTACGAGCAGTACTTC
few	TRBV9	TRBJ1-4	TRBD1	CASSEGGQGGEKLFF	TGTGCCAGCAGCGAGGGGGGACAGGGAGGTGAAAAACTGTTTTTT
few	TRBV5-1	TRBJ2-7	TRBD1	CASTRTGGAGEQYF	TGCGCCAGCACAAGGACAGGGGGCGCGGGAGAGCAGTACTTC
NA	TRBV21-1	TRBJ1-5	NA	CARTRPLGSNQPQHF	TGTGCCAGAACACGGCCCCTGGGCAGCAATCAGCCCCAGCATTTT
few	TRBV27	TRBJ1-6	NA	CASSLLTSAHRLLHF	TGTGCCAGCAGTTTACTCACCTCCGCGCACCGCCTTCTCCACTTT
NA	TRBV6-2/TRBV6-3	TRBJ2-2	NA	CASSPTPGSGELFF	TGTGCCAGCAGTCCGACACCAGGGTCCGGGGAGCTGTTTTTT